A single T cell receptor (beta chain) is shown here with its context. No antigen is known for it. Trimming removed 1 base from V and 6 bases from J, with 9 bases in between. In germline, CDR1 is SGHAT, CDR2 FQNNGV. CDR3 size: 13 residues. Separate cDNA molecules each had unique molecular identifiers attached to them. TCRdb used MiXCR to reprocess the 5' RACE reads, holding one entry per CDR3 protein. The sample holds 50,000 to 60,000 distinct CDR3 sequences, more than 7% seen once. This sample was taken from a study of early T cells in non-severe SARS-CoV-2 infection. Overall study: Sequencing input comprised bulk RNA from unsorted whole blood; chain pairing was not available. General study results and limits: Matching against VDJdb likely underestimated virus-specific expansions, favoring anti-spike CD8.

Sequencing was carried out using whole blood. The rearrangement joins TRBV11-2 to TRBJ1-1, with a tentative D call TRBD1 (5 bases). The TCR comes from an adult who was a healthcare worker with PCR-confirmed SARS-CoV-2 infection or an uninfected control (not recorded which). The CDR3 DNA follows: TGTGCCAGCAGCTTAGGAGGGGTGGCTGAAGCTTTCTTT. Residues: CASSLGGVAEAFF.